This T cell receptor (beta chain) is drawn from a study of blood T cell repertoires in COVID-19. Study summary: The United States, Italy and Spain provided the acute and convalescent COVID-19 samples. T cells, B-cell-depleted T cells, or PBMCs provided the cDNA or gDNA that served as material.

Source study methods: Reference gene primers were amplified, and this amplification served to estimate nucleated cell counts. TCRdb's copy holds only in-frame clones and misses some; the assay was immunoSEQ multiplex PCR. V and J calls and clone size follow that table, whereas D and trimming were derived from the DNA. This sample has over 85,000 clones, with 91% found just once. V shed 8 bases and J shed 0 bases, with 11 bases lying between them. Germline lookup yields CDR1 SGDLS and CDR2 YYNGEE. The CDR3 is 14 amino acids. Sequencing used peripheral blood. The chain has TRBV9 and TRBJ1-4; TRBD1 is a possible D gene (5 bases). This TCR was sampled from a man aged 18 to 29 with acute or convalescent COVID-19. The CDR3 protein is CASGGGATNEKLFF. For the CDR3, the DNA is TGTGCCAGTGGCGGGGGGGCAACTAATGAAAAACTGTTTTTT.